This T cell receptor beta chain was recorded in a study of cytomegalovirus exposure and HLA in healthy donors. Healthy individuals who donated bone marrow served as the donors. This clone came up a few times. Antigen unknown. Study-level findings and limits: TCR beta sequences reportedly predicted most subjects' HLA-A and HLA-B alleles accurately. With later analysis, a missense DCLRE1C variant became linked to TCR beta V- and J-gene trimming.

The CDR3 runs 16 residues. Per the germline V gene, CDR1 is LNHDA and CDR2 is SQIVND (reference sequence). The V end lost 4 bases, the J end lost 1 base, and 15 bases lay between the germline ends. The PCR was carried out with 60 Vbeta primers and 13 Jbeta primers. The method was immunoSEQ multiplex PCR; TCRdb's version includes in-frame clones alone and lacks a portion of them. The sample gives approximately 170,000 clones, roughly 80% of which show up once; approximately 2.4% is in the top ten. The specimen sequenced was PBMCs. The chain uses TRBV19 and TRBJ2-3; D possibly corresponds to TRBD1 (6 bases). This receptor was obtained from a male donor in good health and CMV-seronegative. CDR3 nucleotides: TGTGCCAGTAGTAGAATCCAGGGGCAAGGCACAGATACGCAGTATTTT. It codes for CASSRIQGQGTDTQYF.